The next 10 T cell receptor beta chains were all read from a single sample in a study of T cell changes during pregnancy in multiple sclerosis. Sequenced by immunoSEQ multiplex PCR; TCRdb stores in-frame clones only, minus some. Of roughly 29,000 clones listed, about 92% are singletons. The source was CD8+ T cells from peripheral blood mononuclear cells, collected before pregnancy. The receptors stem from a female donor with multiple sclerosis, enrolled in a pregnancy study.

CDR3 sequence: CAWSGRDRRSDTQYF. The CDR3 bases are TGTGCCTGGAGCGGCCGGGACAGGCGTTCAGATACGCAGTATTTT. The V call is TRBV30, the J call TRBJ2-3; TRBD1 aligns across 8 bases. Germline assignment: CDR1 GTSNPN and CDR2 SVGIG (reference sequence). Germline trimming cut 3 bases from V and 4 bases from J; bases unmatched to any gene: 9. The CDR3 runs to 15 residues.

The chain joins TRBV27 to TRBJ2-1; TRBD2 matches 8 bases. This CDR3 contains 15 residues. After removal of 2 bases from V and 6 bases from J, the junction contained 6 bases not matched to a gene. Germline V gene lookup returns CDR1 MNHEY and CDR2 SMNVEV (reference sequence). CDR3 in DNA: TGTGCCAGCAGTTTAGGGGCGGGAGGACCCAATGAGCAGTTCTTC. It specifies CASSLGAGGPNEQFF.

The chain carries TRBV4-2 and TRBJ1-6, with D perhaps TRBD1 (5 bases). The CDR3 loop spans 14 amino acids. CDR1 and CDR2 (germline): LGHNA, YNFKEQ. V lost 3 bases and J 7 bases, leaving 10 bases between the germline ends. The chain's CDR3 is CASSQGGDNSPLHF. Here the CDR3 DNA reads TGTGCCAGCAGCCAGGGGGGAGACAATTCACCCCTCCACTTT.

This chain joins TRBV29-1 and TRBJ2-1; 12 bases match TRBD2. The junction had 13 bases not matched to a gene; V was cut back by 4 bases and J by 9 bases. CDR1 is SQVTM, CDR2 ANQGSEA, per germline. The CDR3 is made up of 16 amino acids. The CDR3: CSVGVSSGGDLPEQFF. In DNA form, the CDR3 reads TGCAGCGTTGGGGTTTCTAGCGGGGGGGATCTACCTGAGCAGTTCTTC.

The V call is TRBV5-6, the J call TRBJ1-2; possible D gene TRBD1, 6 bases. Germline V lookup: CDR1 SGHDT, CDR2 YYEEEE. The CDR3 runs to 15 residues. V lost 2 bases and J 0 bases, leaving 11 bases between the germline ends. CDR3 nucleotide sequence: TGTGCCAGCAGCTTCCAACAGGGAGCTAACTATGGCTACACCTTC. Its translation: CASSFQQGANYGYTF.

The chain has TRBV28 and TRBJ2-3; D not resolved. The CDR3 length is 16 residues. Trimming removed 2 bases at V and 0 bases at J, with 12 bases between. Germline V gene data show CDR1 as MDHEN and CDR2 as SYDVKM. CDR3 nucleotide sequence: TGTGCCAGCAGTTTAGGAGCAGTCCTTAGCACAGATACGCAGTATTTT. This gives the protein CASSLGAVLSTDTQYF.

V gene TRBV27 combines with J gene TRBJ1-6, with 8 nucleotides matching TRBD1. V dropped 2 bases and J dropped 10; count of bases not matched to a gene: 7. The germline V gene encodes CDR1 MNHEY and CDR2 SMNVEV (reference sequence). This CDR3 is 15 amino acids long. CDR3 sequence (DNA): TGTGCCAGCAGTTTACAACAGGGGGGTAACTCACCCCTCCACTTT. It specifies CASSLQQGGNSPLHF.

This sequence joins TRBV6-1 and TRBJ2-7, with 7 bases fitting TRBD2. Per germline, CDR1 MNHNS and CDR2 SASEGT. The CDR3 spans 18 residues. V shed 1 base, J shed 0 bases, and the junction held 12 bases outside the gene matches. CDR3 DNA: TGTGCCAGCAGTGAAGTGGGGCGAGCGGGGCAAAGCTCCTACGAGCAGTACTTC. Its translation: CASSEVGRAGQSSYEQYF.

The J gene is TRBJ2-7, the V gene TRBV19, with TRBD1 matching 7 bases. Germline CDR1 reads LNHDA; CDR2 reads SQIVND (reference sequence). The CDR3 totals 16 residues. Germline trimming cut 7 bases from V and 6 bases from J; bases unmatched to any gene: 18. CDR3 region: CASKSRQGSYPSEQYF. Here the CDR3 DNA reads TGTGCCAGTAAGTCTCGACAGGGTAGTTATCCCTCCGAGCAGTACTTC.

This clone was seen once. J is TRBJ2-1 and V is TRBV15; TRBD2 matches at 7 bases. Germline trimming cut 4 bases from V and 3 bases from J; bases unmatched to any gene: 3. This CDR3 contains 14 residues. Germline lookup yields CDR1 LNHNV and CDR2 YYDKDF (reference sequence). The CDR3 DNA reads as TGTGCCACCAGCAACCCTAGCGGCTACAATGAGCAGTTCTTC. Amino acids: CATSNPSGYNEQFF.